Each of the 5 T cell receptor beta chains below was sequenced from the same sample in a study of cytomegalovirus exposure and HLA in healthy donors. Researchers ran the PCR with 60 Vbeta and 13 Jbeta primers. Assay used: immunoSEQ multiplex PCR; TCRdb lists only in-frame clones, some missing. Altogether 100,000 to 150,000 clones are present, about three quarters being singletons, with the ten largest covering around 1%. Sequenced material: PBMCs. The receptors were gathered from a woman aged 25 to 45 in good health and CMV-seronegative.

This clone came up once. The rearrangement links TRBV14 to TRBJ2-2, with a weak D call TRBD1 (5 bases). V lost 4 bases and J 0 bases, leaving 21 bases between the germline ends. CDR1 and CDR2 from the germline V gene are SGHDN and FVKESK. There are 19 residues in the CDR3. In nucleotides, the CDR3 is TGTGCCAGCAGCCCTAGGACATTAAGAGCCCCCTCGAACACCGGGGAGCTGTTTTTT. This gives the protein CASSPRTLRAPSNTGELFF. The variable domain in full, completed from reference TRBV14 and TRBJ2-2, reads EAGVTQFPSHSVIEKGQTVTLRCDPISGHDNLYWYRRVMGKEIKFLLHFVKESKQDESGMPNNRFLAERTGGTYSTLKVQPAELEDSGVYFCASSPRTLRAPSNTGELFFGEGSRLTVL.

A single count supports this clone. CDR3 coding DNA: TGTGCCAGCAGCCTAGCGGCGGGGGCGGCAGATACGCAGTATTTT. It yields the protein CASSLAAGAADTQYF. The chain links TRBV13 to TRBJ2-3, with D possibly matching TRBD2 (7 bases). Per the germline V gene, CDR1 is PRHDT and CDR2 is FYEKMQ (reference sequence). The V end lost 5 bases, the J end lost 4 bases, and 16 bases lay between the germline ends. The CDR3 is 15 amino acids. Using reference TRBV13 and TRBJ2-3 for the parts outside the CDR3, the full variable domain is AAGVIQSPRHLIKEKRETATLKCYPIPRHDTVYWYQQGPGQDPQFLISFYEKMQSDKGSIPDRFSAQQFSDYHSELNMSSLELGDSALYFCASSLAAGAADTQYFGPGTRLTVL.

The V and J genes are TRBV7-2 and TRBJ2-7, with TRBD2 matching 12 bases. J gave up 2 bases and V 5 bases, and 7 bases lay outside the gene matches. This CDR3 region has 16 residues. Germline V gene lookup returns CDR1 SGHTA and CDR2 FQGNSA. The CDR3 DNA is TGTGCCAGCAGCGGGGGACTAGCGGGCCCCGCCTACGAGCAGTACTTC. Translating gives CASSGGLAGPAYEQYF.

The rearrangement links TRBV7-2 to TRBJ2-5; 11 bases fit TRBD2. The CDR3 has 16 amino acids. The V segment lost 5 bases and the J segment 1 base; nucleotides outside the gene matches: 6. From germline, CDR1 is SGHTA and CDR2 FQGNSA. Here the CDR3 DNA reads TGTGCCAGCAGCATTCGACTAGCGGGGTCCCAAGAGACCCAGTACTTC. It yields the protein CASSIRLAGSQETQYF.

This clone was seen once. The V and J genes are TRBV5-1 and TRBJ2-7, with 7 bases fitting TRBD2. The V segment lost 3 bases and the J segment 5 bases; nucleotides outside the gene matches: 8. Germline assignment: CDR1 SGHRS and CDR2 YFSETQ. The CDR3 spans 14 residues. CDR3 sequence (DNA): TGCGCCAGCAGCTCGGGTCGGCTAGCGGACGAGCAGTACTTC. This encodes CASSSGRLADEQYF.